This T cell receptor beta chain was profiled in a study of blood T cell repertoires in COVID-19. Repertoires were generated with immunoSEQ multiplex PCR, while TCRdb's copy carries only in-frame clones and drops some. The profile shows some 130,000 clones, roughly three quarters of them singletons. Germline lookup yields CDR1 KGHDR and CDR2 SFDVKD. V was clipped by 2 bases and J by 5 bases; unmatched bases: 6. This CDR3 has 15 amino acids. This clone has only one observation. This rearrangement joins TRBV24-1 to TRBJ2-5; 8 bases are shared with TRBD1. This TCR was recovered from a man of 80 years or more with acute or convalescent COVID-19. The sequenced sample consisted of peripheral blood. For the CDR3, the DNA is TGTGCCACCAGTGATTATGGACAGGGCTTCGAGACCCAGTACTTC. It specifies CATSDYGQGFETQYF.